This T cell receptor (beta chain) was recovered during a study of shared clonotypes between healthy human individuals. The CDR3 is made up of 14 amino acids. Germline CDR1 is SEHNR and CDR2 is FQNEAQ (reference sequence). Germline trimming cut 5 bases from V and 4 bases from J; bases unmatched to any gene: 6. Methods used by the authors: With immunoSEQ giving junction-only sequences and no quality scores, filtering differed. Sequenced by immunoSEQ multiplex PCR; TCRdb stores in-frame clones only, minus some. The V and J calls and the clone size are those of that table, but D and trimming were determined from the DNA. The repertoire holds some 380,000 clones, with just over 95% as singletons.

The chain links TRBV7-9 to TRBJ2-3, with 7 nucleotides matching TRBD1. This sequence was found in a man aged 30-40 years in good health. Sequenced input: memory CD8+ T cells sorted from blood. Subset meaning: CD45RO+ cells pooled with CCR7-negative TemRA cells. The CDR3 protein is CASSAEGAPDTQYF. CDR3 in DNA: TGTGCCAGCAGCGCAGAGGGGGCCCCAGATACGCAGTATTTT.